The clone carrying this T cell receptor beta chain turned up a few times. The sample belongs to a study of T-cell reconstitution after alpha-beta-depleted transplantation in children. Molecular barcoding with unique molecular identifiers was used for the TCRbeta library. TCRdb reanalysed the PCR reads using MiXCR and keeps one entry per CDR3 protein. This sample yields a few hundred thousand distinct CDR3 sequences, of which approximately 12% are seen a single time; over 5.5% belongs to the top ten. The CDR3 totals 12 residues. Trimming removed 6 bases at V and 6 bases at J, with 11 bases between. The V gene is TRBV12-3 or TRBV12-4, the J gene TRBJ1-1; D might be TRBD1 (6 bases). Here the sequenced sample was PBMCs from the stem cell graft donor, taken from the stem cell graft. The sequence was collected from a human donor who donated a stem cell graft to a child with combined immunodeficiency. DNA of the CDR3: TGTGCCAGCAGCGGGGGGGGGCCTGAAGCTTTCTTT. Translating gives CASSGGGPEAFF.